Below, 24 T cell receptor beta chains from the same sample are listed, as sequenced in a study of Ad26.COV2.S vaccination and SARS-CoV-2 variants. Treatment here: 15 to 20 received Ad26.COV2.S at low or high dose, single or two shots; roughly five received placebo; per-sample allocation not given. Samples came from day 63 after the first vaccine or placebo injection. Assay used: immunoSEQ multiplex PCR; TCRdb lists only in-frame clones, some missing. The profile covers approximately 410,000 clones, with roughly 90% appearing a single time and approximately 4% taken by the ten largest. Source: peripheral blood, taken in a trial of Ad26.COV2.S vaccine versus placebo. The receptors stem from a person aged 18-60 years who received the Ad26.COV2.S COVID-19 vaccine or a placebo.

With regard to this clone: No DNA is shown, since the ends of the CDR3 on it are uncertain; the CDR3 is the one TCRdb lists. The chain employs TRBV28 and TRBJ2-3; the table's D call, TRBD2, was not checked against the DNA. Per the germline V gene, CDR1 is MDHEN and CDR2 is SYDVKM. The CDR3 length equals 12 residues, ends included. This CDR3 is CASSPDFGRGTF.

The chain has TRBV5-5 and TRBJ1-2; a possible D gene is TRBD1 (6 bases). The CDR3 extends over 16 amino acids. Trimming shortened V by 3 bases and J by 3 bases, and 18 bases separated the two germline ends. In germline, CDR1 is SGHKS, CDR2 YYEKEE (reference sequence). The CDR3 loop is CASSSPSGGADYGYTF. In DNA form, the CDR3 reads TGTGCCAGCAGCTCGCCGTCCGGGGGCGCCGACTATGGCTACACCTTC. Using reference TRBV5-5 and TRBJ1-2 for the parts outside the CDR3, the full variable domain is DAGVTQSPTHLIKTRGQQVTLRCSPISGHKSVSWYQQVLGQGPQFIFQYYEKEERGRGNFPDRFSARQFPNYSSELNVNALLLGDSALYLCASSSPSGGADYGYTFGSGTRLTVV.

The chain couples TRBV7-9 to TRBJ2-3, with a tentative D call TRBD2 (6 bases). This CDR3 has 16 residues. Germline CDR1 and CDR2: SEHNR and FQNEAQ (reference sequence). V gave up 4 bases and J gave up 0 bases, with 14 bases separating them. The CDR3 protein is CASSSLTGESTDTQYF. The CDR3 DNA reads as TGTGCCAGCAGCTCATTGACGGGGGAGAGCACAGATACGCAGTATTTT.

The V call is TRBV4-2, the J call TRBJ2-5; 7 positions agree with TRBD2. The ends lost 0 bases at V and 4 bases at J; junction bases unmatched: 5. From germline, CDR1 is LGHNA and CDR2 YNFKEQ. The CDR3 sequence is 15 residues long. The CDR3 sequence: CASSQEGRERETQYF. CDR3 nucleotides: TGTGCCAGCAGCCAAGAGGGGAGGGAACGAGAGACCCAGTACTTC.

This rearrangement joins TRBV6-2 or TRBV6-3 to TRBJ1-2, with 8 bases fitting TRBD1. The V gene's germline CDR1 is MNHEY and CDR2 SVGEGT. V was pared by 1 base and J by 4 bases, with 5 bases of the junction left unmatched. CDR3 length: 15 amino acids. The CDR3 region is CASSYFGQGGYGYTF. The CDR3 DNA reads as TGTGCCAGCAGTTACTTCGGACAGGGCGGCTATGGCTACACCTTC.

This clone turned up a few times. This chain uses TRBV6-1 with TRBJ2-7; no clear D. The CDR3 consists of 15 residues. V was cut by 2 bases and J by 5 bases, with 16 bases left in between. Germline loops: CDR1 MNHNS, CDR2 SASEGT. Written as DNA, the CDR3 is TGTGCCAGCAGTGAATCGGAGACATTGACCCACGAGCAGTACTTC. It encodes CASSESETLTHEQYF.

The rearrangement uses TRBV13 and TRBJ2-7; 10 bases align to TRBD2. Trimming cost V 5 bases and J 5 bases; bases outside gene matches: 15. Germline V gene lookup returns CDR1 PRHDT and CDR2 FYEKMQ (reference sequence). CDR3 size: 17 residues. This CDR3 is CASSPQAGGLQGHEQYF. Written as DNA, the CDR3 is TGTGCCAGCAGCCCCCAAGCGGGGGGGTTACAAGGTCACGAGCAGTACTTC.

The CDR3 sequence is CASSQDYGGGADTQYF. The DNA for the CDR3 is TGCGCCAGCAGCCAAGATTACGGGGGAGGGGCAGATACGCAGTATTTT. The genes are TRBV4-3 and TRBJ2-3, with 7 positions matching TRBD2. CDR3 length equals 16 residues. V gave up 0 bases and J gave up 4 bases; unmatched junction bases: 7. Germline V gene sequence: CDR1 LGHNA, CDR2 YSLEER.

The chain is built from TRBV6-5 and TRBJ2-5; TRBD2 might be the D (6 bases). The CDR3 totals 14 residues. V lost 8 bases to trimming and J lost 5 bases, with 18 bases between them. Germline-derived CDR1 and CDR2 are MNHEY and SVGAGI. For the CDR3, the DNA is TGTGCCAGCCGACAACCGGGGGTCGGGGAGACCCAGTACTTC. It codes for CASRQPGVGETQYF.

This clone was seen more than once but under ten times. The chain is built from TRBV28 and TRBJ2-2; a possible D gene is TRBD2 (5 bases). The CDR3 extends over 15 amino acids. V was shortened by 3 bases and J by 4 bases, with 12 bases between the two germline ends. Germline V CDR1 and CDR2: MDHEN, SYDVKM. CDR3 region: CASSFRGPTTGELFF. CDR3 in DNA: TGTGCCAGCAGTTTTCGAGGGCCCACCACCGGGGAGCTGTTTTTT.

The V call is TRBV2, the J call TRBJ2-1; tentatively, D is TRBD1 (6 bases). Looked up from germline, CDR1 is SNHLY and CDR2 is FYNNEI. V was cut by 7 bases and J by 7 bases, with 17 bases left in between. CDR3 size: 14 residues. The CDR3 bases are TGTGCCAGCAACGATCTTGGGGGCGTAAATGAGCAGTTCTTC. Its translation is CASNDLGGVNEQFF. Supplemented by reference TRBV2 and TRBJ2-1, the full variable domain reads EPEVTQTPSHQVTQMGQEVILRCVPISNHLYFYWYRQILGQKVEFLVSFYNNEISEKSEIFDDQFSVERPDGSNFTLKIRSTKLEDSAMYFCASNDLGGVNEQFFGPGTRLTVL.

The chain uses TRBV6-2 or TRBV6-3 and TRBJ1-4; D unclear. Trimming cost V 0 bases and J 8 bases, with 7 bases left between them. Germline lookup yields CDR1 MNHEY and CDR2 SVGEGT. The CDR3 spans 13 residues. This CDR3 is CASSYSVREKLFF. CDR3 coding DNA: TGTGCCAGCAGTTACTCGGTACGGGAAAAACTGTTTTTT.

This rearrangement joins TRBV23-1 to TRBJ2-7, with D maybe TRBD1 (5 bases). Being an ORF, TRBV23-1 has a function that is uncertain. V was clipped by 2 bases and J by 0 bases, with 11 bases between them. This CDR3 has 15 residues. The CDR3 nucleotides read TGCGCCAGCAGTCAACCCCGGACAACCTCCTACGAGCAGTACTTC. Translating it yields CASSQPRTTSYEQYF.

Here the CDR3 reads CASSQDLGGDRSEKLFF. As DNA, the CDR3 is TGCGCCAGCAGCCAAGATCTTGGGGGAGACCGTAGCGAAAAACTGTTTTTT. This chain connects TRBV4-1 to TRBJ1-4, with a possible D match to TRBD1 (5 bases). The CDR3 is 17 residues long. V was shortened by 0 bases and J by 8 bases, with 19 bases between the two germline ends. Germline V gives CDR1 MGHRA, CDR2 YSYEKL.

The chain has TRBV19 and TRBJ2-7; 9 nucleotides line up with TRBD1. The CDR3 runs 13 residues. Germline CDR1 and CDR2: LNHDA and SQIVND (reference sequence). Unmatched junction bases numbered 5, after V lost 1 base and J lost 10 bases. The CDR3 spells CASSIATGGVQYF. CDR3 in DNA: TGTGCCAGTAGTATAGCTACAGGGGGCGTTCAGTACTTC.

Only one count was recorded for this clone. This chain's CDR3 is CASSPAPTSGGTQYF. In nucleotides, the CDR3 is TGTGCCAGCAGTCCAGCCCCCACTAGCGGGGGGACGCAGTATTTT. This chain joins TRBV7-3 and TRBJ2-3, with TRBD2 matching 12 bases. CDR1 is SGHTA and CDR2 is FQGTGA in the germline V gene. CDR3 length: 15 amino acids. The junction had 10 bases not matched to a gene; V was cut back by 6 bases and J by 9 bases.

The chain has TRBV2 and TRBJ1-2; TRBD1 might be the D (6 bases). This CDR3 spans 14 amino acids. V was pared by 1 base and J by 4 bases, with 10 bases between. Germline V CDR1 and CDR2: SNHLY, FYNNEI. CDR3 loop: CASSEGRGGYGYTF. The CDR3 nucleotides are TGTGCCAGCAGTGAAGGCAGGGGTGGCTATGGCTACACCTTC.

The chain uses TRBV12-3 or TRBV12-4 and TRBJ1-5; unclear D gene. Trimming left V 2 bases short and J 2 bases short, with 4 bases between. The CDR3 is 13 residues long. The CDR3 DNA reads as TGTGCCAGCAGTTTATTCGGCAATCAGCCCCAGCATTTT. Amino acids: CASSLFGNQPQHF.

The V call is TRBV25-1, the J call TRBJ1-2, with D possibly TRBD1 on 6 matching bases. V was shortened by 4 bases and J by 1 base, with 19 bases between the two germline ends. CDR3 size: 17 residues. Germline V CDR1 and CDR2: MGHDK, SYGVNS. CDR3 region: CASSARGQQGINYGYTF. The CDR3 nucleotides are TGTGCCAGCAGTGCGCGGGGCCAACAGGGTATTAACTATGGCTACACCTTC.

Worth noting for this clone: Other DNA sequences within the sample encode an identical CDR3. The rearrangement links TRBV7-9 to TRBJ2-5; 11 bases map to TRBD2. Trimming cost V 6 bases and J 4 bases; bases outside gene matches: 4. This CDR3 has 14 amino acids. Germline V gene lookup returns CDR1 SEHNR and CDR2 FQNEAQ (reference sequence). The CDR3 region is CASSSGTSGETQYF. CDR3 bases: TGTGCCAGCAGTTCCGGGACTAGCGGAGAGACCCAGTACTTC.

The rearrangement links TRBV28 to TRBJ2-7, with TRBD1 matching over 9 bases. Germline CDR1 MDHEN, CDR2 SYDVKM. Trimming at V came to 2 bases and at J to 2 bases, leaving 7 bases not matched to a gene. CDR3 length: 16 residues. In DNA, the CDR3 is TGTGCCAGCAGTTTACGGACCGGGACAGGGACCTACGAGCAGTACTTC. Translating gives CASSLRTGTGTYEQYF.

The V call is TRBV6-2 or TRBV6-3, the J call TRBJ1-5; D is unresolved. Germline values: CDR1 MNHEY, CDR2 SVGEGT. This CDR3 spans 12 amino acids. V dropped 4 bases and J dropped 11 bases, with 12 bases sitting between them. The CDR3 nucleotides read TGTGCCAGCAGTTCGACCGTGGCTGCCCAGCATTTT. Its protein product is CASSSTVAAQHF.

This chain connects TRBV5-4 to TRBJ1-2; 7 bases are shared with TRBD1. This CDR3 contains 16 residues. V dropped 5 bases and J dropped 8; count of bases not matched to a gene: 18. CDR1 is SGHNT, CDR2 YYREEE, per germline (reference sequence). CDR3 nucleotides: TGTGCCAGCAGGGCGGGGACCGGGACAGATGCTATCGGCTACACCTTC. It encodes CASRAGTGTDAIGYTF.

The rearrangement links TRBV7-8 to TRBJ2-6, with D perhaps TRBD1 or TRBD2 (6 bases each). Germline values: CDR1 SGHVS, CDR2 FQNEAQ. The CDR3 runs to 19 residues. V gave up 1 base and J gave up 2 bases, with 18 bases separating them. CDR3 protein: CASSLESGAPWAGANVLTF. CDR3 DNA: TGTGCCAGCAGCTTAGAATCGGGGGCTCCGTGGGCTGGGGCCAACGTCCTGACTTTC.